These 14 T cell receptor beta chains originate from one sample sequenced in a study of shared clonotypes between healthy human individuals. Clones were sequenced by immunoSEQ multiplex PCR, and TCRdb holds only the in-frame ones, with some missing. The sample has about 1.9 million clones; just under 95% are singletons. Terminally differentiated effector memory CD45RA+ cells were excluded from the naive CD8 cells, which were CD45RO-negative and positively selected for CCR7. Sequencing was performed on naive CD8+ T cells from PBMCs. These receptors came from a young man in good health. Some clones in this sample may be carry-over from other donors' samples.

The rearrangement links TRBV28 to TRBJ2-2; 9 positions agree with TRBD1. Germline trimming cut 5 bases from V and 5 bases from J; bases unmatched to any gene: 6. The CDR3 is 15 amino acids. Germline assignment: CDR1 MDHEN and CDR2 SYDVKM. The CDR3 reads CASSAGTGSTGELFF. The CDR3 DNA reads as TGTGCCAGCAGTGCCGGGACAGGGTCAACCGGGGAGCTGTTTTTT. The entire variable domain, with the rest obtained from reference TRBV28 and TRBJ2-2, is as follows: DVKVTQSSRYLVKRTGEKVFLECVQDMDHENMFWYRQDPGLGLRLIYFSYDVKMKEKGDIPEGYSVSREKKERFSLILESASTNQTSMYLCASSAGTGSTGELFFGEGSRLTVL.

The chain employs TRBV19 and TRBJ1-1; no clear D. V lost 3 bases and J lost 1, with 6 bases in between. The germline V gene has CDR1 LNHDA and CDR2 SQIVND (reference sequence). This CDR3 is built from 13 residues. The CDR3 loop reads CASSMTANTEAFF. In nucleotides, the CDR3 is TGTGCCAGTAGTATGACGGCGAACACTGAAGCTTTCTTT. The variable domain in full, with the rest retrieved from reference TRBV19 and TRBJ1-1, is DGGITQSPKYLFRKEGQNVTLSCEQNLNHDAMYWYRQDPGQGLRLIYYSQIVNDFQKGDIAEGYSVSREKKESFPLTVTSAQKNPTAFYLCASSMTANTEAFFGQGTRLTVV.

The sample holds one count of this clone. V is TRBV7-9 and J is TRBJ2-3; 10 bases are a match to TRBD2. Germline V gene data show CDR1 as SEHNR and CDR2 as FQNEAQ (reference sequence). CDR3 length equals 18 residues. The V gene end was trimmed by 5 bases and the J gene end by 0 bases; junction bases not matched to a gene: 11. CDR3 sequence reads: CASSPQTRLAGSTDTQYF. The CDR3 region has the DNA TGTGCCAGCAGCCCACAAACCAGACTAGCGGGTAGCACAGATACGCAGTATTTT. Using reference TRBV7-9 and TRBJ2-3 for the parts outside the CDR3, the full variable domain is DTGVSQNPRHKITKRGQNVTFRCDPISEHNRLYWYRQTLGQGPEFLTYFQNEAQLEKSRLLSDRFSAERPKGSFSTLEIQRTEQGDSAMYLCASSPQTRLAGSTDTQYFGPGTRLTVL.

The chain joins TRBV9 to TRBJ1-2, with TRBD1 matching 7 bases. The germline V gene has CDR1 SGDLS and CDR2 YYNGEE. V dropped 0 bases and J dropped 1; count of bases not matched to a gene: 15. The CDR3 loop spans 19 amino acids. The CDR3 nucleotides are TGTGCCAGCAGCGTAGGCCGCGGGGACAGATTCGTTCTTAACTATGGCTACACCTTC. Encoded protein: CASSVGRGDRFVLNYGYTF.

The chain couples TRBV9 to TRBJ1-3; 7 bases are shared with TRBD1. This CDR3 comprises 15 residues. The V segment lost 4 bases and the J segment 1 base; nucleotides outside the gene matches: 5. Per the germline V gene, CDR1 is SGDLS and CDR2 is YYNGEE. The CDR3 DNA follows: TGTGCCAGCAGCTCAGGGGGGGCGTCTGGAAACACCATATATTTT. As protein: CASSSGGASGNTIYF.

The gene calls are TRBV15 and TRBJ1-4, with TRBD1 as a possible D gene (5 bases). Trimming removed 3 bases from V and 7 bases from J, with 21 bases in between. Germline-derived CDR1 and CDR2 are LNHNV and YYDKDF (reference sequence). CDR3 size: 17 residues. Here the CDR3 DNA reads TGTGCCACCAGCAGCGTTTCCGAGGGGCTGGTGTTTGAAAAACTGTTTTTT. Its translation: CATSSVSEGLVFEKLFF.

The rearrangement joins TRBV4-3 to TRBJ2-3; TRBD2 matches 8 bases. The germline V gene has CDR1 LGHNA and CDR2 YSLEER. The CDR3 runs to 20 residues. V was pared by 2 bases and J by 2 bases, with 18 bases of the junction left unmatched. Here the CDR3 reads CASSQFSQLSGTRATDTQYF. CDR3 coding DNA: TGCGCCAGCAGCCAATTCTCACAGTTATCCGGGACTAGAGCCACAGATACGCAGTATTTT.

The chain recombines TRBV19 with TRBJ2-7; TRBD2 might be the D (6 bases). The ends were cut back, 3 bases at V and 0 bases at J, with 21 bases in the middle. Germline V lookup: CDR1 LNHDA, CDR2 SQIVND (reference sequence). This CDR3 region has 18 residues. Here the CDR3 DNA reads TGTGCCAGTAGTATGACGCATCCCGGGACTGAAAGCTCCTACGAGCAGTACTTC. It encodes CASSMTHPGTESSYEQYF.

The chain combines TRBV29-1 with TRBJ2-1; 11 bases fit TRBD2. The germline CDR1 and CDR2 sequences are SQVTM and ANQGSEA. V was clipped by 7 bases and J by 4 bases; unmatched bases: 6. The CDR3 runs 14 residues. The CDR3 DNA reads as TGCAGCGAGAGGGGACTAGCGGATTACAATGAGCAGTTCTTC. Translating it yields CSERGLADYNEQFF.

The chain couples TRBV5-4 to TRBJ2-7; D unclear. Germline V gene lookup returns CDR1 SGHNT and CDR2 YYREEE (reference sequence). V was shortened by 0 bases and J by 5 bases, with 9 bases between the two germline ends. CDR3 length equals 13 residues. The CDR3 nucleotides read TGTGCCAGCAGCTTGGTCGACGACGACGAGCAGTACTTC. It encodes CASSLVDDDEQYF.

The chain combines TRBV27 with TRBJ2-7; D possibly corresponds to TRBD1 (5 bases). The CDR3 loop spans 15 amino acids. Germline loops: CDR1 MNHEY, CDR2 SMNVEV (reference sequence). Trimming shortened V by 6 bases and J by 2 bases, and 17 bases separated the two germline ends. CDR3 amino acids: CASSYQGISTYEQYF. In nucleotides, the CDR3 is TGTGCCAGCAGCTACCAGGGAATTTCCACCTACGAGCAGTACTTC.

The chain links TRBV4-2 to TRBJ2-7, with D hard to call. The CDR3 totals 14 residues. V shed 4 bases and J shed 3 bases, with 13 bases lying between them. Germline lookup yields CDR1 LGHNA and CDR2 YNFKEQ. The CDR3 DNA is TGTGCCAGCAGCCCCGCGGAGATCGGCTACGAGCAGTACTTC. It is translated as CASSPAEIGYEQYF.

The CDR3 DNA reads TGTGCCAGCAGCTTGGCCCCTACTACGTTGGGCAATCAGCCCCAGCATTTT. Protein sequence: CASSLAPTTLGNQPQHF. This chain joins TRBV5-5 and TRBJ1-5, with no clear D. Germline CDR1 is SGHKS and CDR2 is YYEKEE (reference sequence). Trimming cost V 0 bases and J 2 bases, with 15 bases left between them. This CDR3 is 17 amino acids long.

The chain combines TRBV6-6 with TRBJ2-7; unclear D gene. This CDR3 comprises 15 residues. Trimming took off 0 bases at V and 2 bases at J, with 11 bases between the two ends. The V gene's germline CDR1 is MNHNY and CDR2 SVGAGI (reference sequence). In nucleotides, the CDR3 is TGTGCCAGCAGTTACTCGAAGGATATGACCTACGAGCAGTACTTC. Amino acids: CASSYSKDMTYEQYF.